This T cell receptor beta chain originates from a study of shared clonotypes between healthy human individuals. Trimming removed 0 bases at V and 7 bases at J, with 12 bases between. Germline CDR1 is MNHNS and CDR2 is SASEGT. This CDR3 has 14 residues. Sequencing was performed on unsorted PBMC DNA using ten immunoSEQ deep assay plates. Generated by immunoSEQ multiplex PCR, the TCRdb table keeps only in-frame clones and is missing some. The sample consists of about 480,000 clones, 75% to 85% of them appearing once. Study-level points and caveats: Sampling covered nothing but blood. Tissue TCR repertoires likely differ from those found in blood. Investigators expected sequencing depth to affect clonotype sharing among donors.

This clone was picked up many times. Its target is unknown. The chain carries TRBV6-1 and TRBJ1-2; D unclear. The sequencing input was PBMCs. The clonotype was recovered from a woman aged 40-49 years in good health. Some clones in this sample may be carry-over from other donors' samples. The CDR3 coding sequence is TGTGCCAGCAGTGAAGCGGCTGACGCCCTTGGCTACACCTTC. It translates to CASSEAADALGYTF.